Following are 18 T cell receptor beta chains from one sample sequenced in a study of T-cell memory formation after mild COVID-19. In TCRdb, the 5' RACE reads were re-called with MiXCR into one record per CDR3 protein. The sample holds about 110,000 distinct CDR3 sequences, roughly 12% seen once. Source material: PBMCs or a T cell subset sorted from them (not recorded which). Source of these receptors: an adult woman who had mild COVID-19 (a few samples of this study predate the infection). Cell type and time point are not known.

This clonotype occurred a few times. The gene calls are TRBV6-5 and TRBJ2-7; no reliable D call. Per the germline V gene, CDR1 is MNHEY and CDR2 is SVGAGI. Trimming took 2 bases from V and 2 from J, leaving 7 bases between them. The CDR3 is made up of 13 amino acids. This CDR3 is CASSYRATYEQYF. The DNA for the CDR3 is TGTGCCAGCAGTTACCGTGCGACCTACGAGCAGTACTTC.

This rearrangement joins TRBV13 to TRBJ2-1; 7 bases map to TRBD1. Germline V gene sequence: CDR1 PRHDT, CDR2 FYEKMQ (reference sequence). This CDR3 is built from 14 residues. The J segment lost 3 bases and the V segment lost 7 bases, leaving 6 bases of the junction unmatched. The CDR3 is CASIAGTVYNEQFF. DNA for the CDR3: TGTGCCAGCATCGCCGGGACAGTCTACAATGAGCAGTTCTTC.

On this clonotype itself: At one end, the junction sequence differs from germline, possibly due to a read error. CDR3 nucleotide sequence: TGCAGTGCCAGAGAGAGCGGGGGGACTGAAGCTTTCTTT. Its translation: CSARESGGTEAFF. The gene calls are TRBV20-1 and TRBJ1-1, with a possible D match to TRBD1 (5 bases). Germline CDR1 reads DFQATT; CDR2 reads SNEGSKA (reference sequence). This CDR3 has 13 amino acids.

This clonotype was seen ten or more times. The chain uses TRBV20-1 and TRBJ2-2, with 13 bases identical to TRBD2. The CDR3 runs to 15 residues. CDR1 is DFQATT, CDR2 SNEGSKA, per germline (reference sequence). V dropped 6 bases and J dropped 4; count of bases not matched to a gene: 5. The CDR3 nucleotides read TGCAGTGCAAAGACTAGCGGGGGGCTCACCGGGGAGCTGTTTTTT. This encodes CSAKTSGGLTGELFF.

In this sample, this clonotype turned up a few times. The CDR3 region has the DNA TGCAGCGTTGAAGATTGGGACACTTCAGCTGAAGCTTTCTTT. Its protein is CSVEDWDTSAEAFF. The chain joins TRBV29-1 to TRBJ1-1; D may be TRBD1 (6 bases). V was shortened by 0 bases and J by 6 bases, with 14 bases between the two germline ends. Per germline, CDR1 SQVTM and CDR2 ANQGSEA. This CDR3 spans 14 amino acids.

J is TRBJ1-4 and V is TRBV6-5, with a weak D call TRBD1 (6 bases). V was clipped by 6 bases and J by 6 bases, with 20 bases between them. From germline, CDR1 is MNHEY and CDR2 SVGAGI. This CDR3 is built from 16 residues. Written as DNA, the CDR3 is TGTGCCAGCAGAGGGACTGATGGGGGCATCGATGAAAAACTGTTTTTT. This codes for CASRGTDGGIDEKLFF.

Notes on this clonotype: One base away lies a much larger clone, so this may be a sequencing read error. The V and J genes are TRBV15 and TRBJ2-6; no firm D call. Germline assignment: CDR1 LNHNV and CDR2 YYDKDF (reference sequence). The V and J ends lost 5 bases and 1 base respectively, with 0 bases between them. The CDR3 has 12 residues. The CDR3 nucleotides read TGTGCCACCAGCTCTGGGGCCAACGTCCTGACTTTC. This codes for CATSSGANVLTF.

This clonotype was detected only a few times. The chain couples TRBV30 to TRBJ1-1, with 7 bases lining up with TRBD1. CDR1 is GTSNPN, CDR2 SVGIG, per germline (reference sequence). V lost 0 bases and J lost 2; bases outside the gene matches: 9. The CDR3 runs 16 residues. Here the CDR3 reads CAWSVLNRQGNTEAFF. The CDR3 bases are TGTGCCTGGAGTGTACTTAACAGACAGGGAAACACTGAAGCTTTCTTT.

This clonotype was counted at least ten times. This chain links TRBV7-9 with TRBJ1-1; possible D gene TRBD1, 6 bases. The V end lost 7 bases, the J end lost 5 bases, and 23 bases lay between the germline ends. The germline gives CDR1 SEHNR, CDR2 FQNEAQ (reference sequence). This CDR3 contains 16 residues. CDR3 in amino acids: CASNPTRGGGKTEAFF. Written as DNA, the CDR3 is TGTGCCAGCAACCCGACCCGAGGGGGTGGTAAAACTGAAGCTTTCTTT.

This chain's CDR3 is CASSQDPEQETQYF. CDR3 bases: TGCGCCAGCAGCCAAGACCCCGAACAAGAGACCCAGTACTTC. This chain links TRBV4-1 with TRBJ2-5; the D is unclear. CDR1 MGHRA and CDR2 YSYEKL come from the germline V gene. V lost 0 bases, J lost 2 bases, and 7 bases lay in between. This CDR3 has 14 amino acids.

The chain couples TRBV13 to TRBJ1-4, with unresolved D. The length of the CDR3 is 14 residues. V was trimmed by 4 bases and J by 3 bases, leaving 9 bases between them. The germline gives CDR1 PRHDT, CDR2 FYEKMQ (reference sequence). The CDR3 reads CASSSNEANEKLFF. The CDR3 bases are TGTGCCAGCAGCTCGAATGAGGCTAATGAAAAACTGTTTTTT.

This clonotype has more than one count but fewer than ten. This sequence joins TRBV6-6 and TRBJ2-1; 11 bases map to TRBD2. The CDR3 consists of 18 residues. Trimming at V came to 5 bases and at J to 8 bases, leaving 17 bases not matched to a gene. Germline CDR1 and CDR2: MNHNY and SVGAGI (reference sequence). DNA for the CDR3: TGTGCCAGCAGTCCCCTGGAAGGGTGGCTAGCGGGAGGCCATGAGCAGTTCTTC. Its protein product is CASSPLEGWLAGGHEQFF.

This clonotype was observed a few times. The DNA of the CDR3 is TGTGCCAGCAGAGGGGGCTTGGAGCAGTTCTTC. This translates into CASRGGLEQFF. V gene TRBV5-4 combines with J gene TRBJ2-1; TRBD1 matches at 7 bases. Per the germline V gene, CDR1 is SGHNT and CDR2 is YYREEE (reference sequence). Trimming cost V 5 bases and J 10 bases; bases outside gene matches: 3. The CDR3 consists of 11 residues.

The chain joins TRBV28 to TRBJ2-1; 11 bases line up with TRBD2. V lost 7 bases, J lost 4 bases, and 9 bases stayed unmatched. Germline CDR1 MDHEN, CDR2 SYDVKM. This CDR3 contains 16 residues. The CDR3 protein is CASTLAGGSGYNEQFF. The CDR3 DNA reads as TGTGCCAGCACCCTAGCGGGAGGCTCGGGTTACAATGAGCAGTTCTTC. The variable domain in full, with the rest retrieved from reference TRBV28 and TRBJ2-1, is DVKVTQSSRYLVKRTGEKVFLECVQDMDHENMFWYRQDPGLGLRLIYFSYDVKMKEKGDIPEGYSVSREKKERFSLILESASTNQTSMYLCASTLAGGSGYNEQFFGPGTRLTVL.

This clonotype turned up a few times. V gene TRBV20-1 combines with J gene TRBJ1-4; D remains unclear. The V gene's germline CDR1 is DFQATT and CDR2 SNEGSKA (reference sequence). This CDR3 has 17 residues. Deletions cut 1 base from V and 6 bases from J, with 21 bases between. The CDR3 region has the DNA TGCAGTGCTAGAGGGCCTGAGGTCGTACCCGCTCATGAAAAACTGTTTTTT. Protein product: CSARGPEVVPAHEKLFF.

This clonotype was counted only a few times. One end of the junction fails to match germline, which may point to a read error. V and J are TRBV7-9 and TRBJ1-6; no clear D. Germline-derived CDR1 and CDR2 are SEHNR and FQNEAQ (reference sequence). The CDR3 spans 15 residues. CDR3 in DNA: TGTGCCAGCAGCTTGTCAAGAGCCTACAATTCACCCCTCCACTTT. Translated: CASSLSRAYNSPLHF.

The V gene is TRBV20-1, the J gene TRBJ1-5; D call uncertain. The germline V and J ends were trimmed by 1 base and 5 bases, with 15 bases remaining between them. Germline V gene data show CDR1 as DFQATT and CDR2 as SNEGSKA (reference sequence). This CDR3 has 15 amino acids. Here the CDR3 reads CSARALGKGDQPQHF. The CDR3 bases are TGCAGTGCTAGAGCATTGGGTAAGGGTGATCAGCCCCAGCATTTT.

This clonotype was seen a handful of times. The chain combines TRBV5-6 with TRBJ2-1; D is uncertain. The ends were cut back, 2 bases at V and 4 bases at J, with 7 bases in the middle. Looked up from germline, CDR1 is SGHDT and CDR2 is YYEEEE. This CDR3 comprises 13 residues. CDR3: CASSFRRYNEQFF. As DNA, the CDR3 is TGTGCCAGCAGCTTTCGCAGGTACAATGAGCAGTTCTTC.